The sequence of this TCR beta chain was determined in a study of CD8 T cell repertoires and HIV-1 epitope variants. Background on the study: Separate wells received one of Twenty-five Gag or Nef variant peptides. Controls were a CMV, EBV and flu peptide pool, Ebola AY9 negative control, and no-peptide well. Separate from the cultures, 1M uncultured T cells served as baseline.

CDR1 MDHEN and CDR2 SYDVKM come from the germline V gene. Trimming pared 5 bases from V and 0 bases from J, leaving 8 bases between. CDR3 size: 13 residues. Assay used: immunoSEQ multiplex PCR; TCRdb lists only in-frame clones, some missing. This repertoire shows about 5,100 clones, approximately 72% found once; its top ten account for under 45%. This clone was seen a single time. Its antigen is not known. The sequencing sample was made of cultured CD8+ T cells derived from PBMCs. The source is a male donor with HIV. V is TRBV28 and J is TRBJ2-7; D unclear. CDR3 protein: CASSSSSSYEQYF. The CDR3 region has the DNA TGTGCCAGCAGTAGTTCTAGCTCCTACGAGCAGTACTTC.